The clone carrying this T cell receptor (beta chain) was picked up a small number of times. Its antigen is unidentified. The data originate from a study of human T cells and chemical hapten exposure. Study-level points and caveats: Since the donors had alopecia, their immune response may not be the same as that of healthy people.

The germline V gene encodes CDR1 SGHNT and CDR2 YENEEA. This CDR3 is built from 13 residues. Trimming stripped 5 bases from V and 1 base from J, with 7 bases between. TCRdb reanalysed the RACE reads using MiXCR and keeps one entry per CDR3 protein. The sample has about 100,000 distinct CDR3 sequences; approximately 10% are singletons. The time point was: patch test 1, 2 weeks after DPC sensitization. Treatment defined: therapeutic diphenylcyclopropenone sensitization with weekly scalp DPC. This TCR was sampled from a woman in her 40s with alopecia areata. Some clones in this sample may be carry-over from other donors' samples. The specimen comprised whole blood, sampled in connection with sensitization to the hapten diphenylcyclopropenone (DPC). The chain carries TRBV11-3 and TRBJ2-3, with D possibly matching TRBD1 (5 bases). DNA for the CDR3: TGTGCCAGCAGCCGGACACGCACAGATACGCAGTATTTT. Amino acid sequence: CASSRTRTDTQYF.